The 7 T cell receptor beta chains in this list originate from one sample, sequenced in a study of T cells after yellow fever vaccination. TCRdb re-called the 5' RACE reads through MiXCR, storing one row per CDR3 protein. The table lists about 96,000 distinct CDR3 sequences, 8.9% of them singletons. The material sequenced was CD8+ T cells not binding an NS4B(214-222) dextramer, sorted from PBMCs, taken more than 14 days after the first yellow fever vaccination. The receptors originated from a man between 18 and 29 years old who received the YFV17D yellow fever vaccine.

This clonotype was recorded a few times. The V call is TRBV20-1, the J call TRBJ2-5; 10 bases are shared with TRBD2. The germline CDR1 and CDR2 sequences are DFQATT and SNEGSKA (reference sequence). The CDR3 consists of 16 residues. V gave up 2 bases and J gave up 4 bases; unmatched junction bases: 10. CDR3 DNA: TGCAGTGCTAGACATCTAGCGGGAGTGGGGAGAGAGACCCAGTACTTC. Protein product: CSARHLAGVGRETQYF.

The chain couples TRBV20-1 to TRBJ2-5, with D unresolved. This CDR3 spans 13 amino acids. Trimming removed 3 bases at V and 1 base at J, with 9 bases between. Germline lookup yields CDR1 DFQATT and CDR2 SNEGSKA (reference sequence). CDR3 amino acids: CSASVEGQETQYF. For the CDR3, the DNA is TGCAGTGCTAGTGTGGAAGGCCAAGAGACCCAGTACTTC.

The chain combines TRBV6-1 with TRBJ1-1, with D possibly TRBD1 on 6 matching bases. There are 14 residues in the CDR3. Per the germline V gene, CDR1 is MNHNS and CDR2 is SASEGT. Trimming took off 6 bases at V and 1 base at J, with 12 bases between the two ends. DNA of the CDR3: TGTGCCAGCAGAACAGGGCCGACGAACACTGAAGCTTTCTTT. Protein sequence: CASRTGPTNTEAFF.

The CDR3 sequence: CSARVIAWTEKGETQYF. CDR3 DNA sequence: TGCAGTGCTAGAGTGATAGCCTGGACAGAAAAGGGGGAGACCCAGTACTTC. The V and J genes are TRBV20-1 and TRBJ2-5; tentatively, D is TRBD1 (6 bases). Per germline, CDR1 DFQATT and CDR2 SNEGSKA (reference sequence). The ends were cut back, 1 base at V and 5 bases at J, with 23 bases in the middle. This CDR3 contains 17 residues.

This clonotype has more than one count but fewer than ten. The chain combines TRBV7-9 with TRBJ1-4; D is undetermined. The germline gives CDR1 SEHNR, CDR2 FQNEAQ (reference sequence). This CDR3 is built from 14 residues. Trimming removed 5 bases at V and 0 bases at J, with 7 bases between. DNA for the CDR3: TGTGCCAGCAGCCCATCGGCAACTAATGAAAAACTGTTTTTT. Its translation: CASSPSATNEKLFF.

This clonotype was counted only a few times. This CDR3 is CASSTPTGDQHF. The CDR3 coding sequence is TGTGCCAGCAGCACCCCGACAGGTGACCAGCATTTT. The J gene is TRBJ1-5, the V gene TRBV27; D possibly corresponds to TRBD1 (6 bases). Germline CDR1 and CDR2: MNHEY and SMNVEV (reference sequence). Trimming pared 6 bases from V and 12 bases from J, leaving 15 bases between. This CDR3 has 12 residues.

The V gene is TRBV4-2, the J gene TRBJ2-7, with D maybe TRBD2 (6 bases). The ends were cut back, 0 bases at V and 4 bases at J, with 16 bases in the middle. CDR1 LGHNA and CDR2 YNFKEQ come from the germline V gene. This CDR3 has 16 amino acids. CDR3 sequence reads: CASSQERDGGYYEQYF. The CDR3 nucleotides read TGTGCCAGCAGCCAAGAGAGGGATGGGGGGTATTACGAGCAGTACTTC.